Detailed here is one T cell receptor (beta chain). What it binds is not known. In TCRdb, the 5' RACE reads were re-called with MiXCR into one record per CDR3 protein. Among about 290,000 distinct CDR3 sequences, about a sixth were seen once, and the ten largest hold 20% to 25%. The data belong to a study of T-cell memory formation after mild COVID-19. As for the study in general: Clustering of TCRs was largely donor specific. Study findings and constraints: Day 15 to 85 contractors were CD4/CD8 balanced; later expanders leaned CD4+.

The V end lost 3 bases, the J end lost 7 bases, and 9 bases lay between the germline ends. Germline loops: CDR1 SEHNR, CDR2 FQNEAQ (reference sequence). This CDR3 region has 12 residues. The rearrangement uses TRBV7-9 and TRBJ1-1; D might be TRBD1 (5 bases). The clonotype comes from a man aged 18 to 29 who had mild COVID-19 (a few samples of this study predate the infection). Cell type and time point are not known. Source material: PBMCs or a T cell subset sorted from them (not recorded which). The CDR3 nucleotides are TGTGCCAGCAGCTTTGGGGCTGGTGAAGCTTTCTTT. This codes for CASSFGAGEAFF.